This T cell receptor beta chain comes out of a study of T cell repertoires in cytomegalovirus infection. In the study overall: Indicated by public TCR beta signatures were CMV infection and matching HLA type.

Study results and caveats: HLA-C-restricted, CMV-specific TCR beta clonotypes were dominant ex vivo.

In regard to this clonotype: The antigen is undetermined.

TCRdb used MiXCR to reprocess the reads, holding one entry per CDR3 protein. The sample records fewer than 700,000 distinct CDR3 sequences, 24% being singletons. Sequencing was done on a sample of CD8+ T cells from PBMCs. The TCR was taken from a human donor in good health (CMV status not recorded). Some clones in this sample may be carry-over from other donors' samples.

The CDR3 DNA reads TGTGCCAGCAGTCCTAATCCAGCGGGGCCAGGTGATACGCAGTATTTT. Protein sequence: CASSPNPAGPGDTQYF. This rearrangement joins TRBV2 to TRBJ2-3; 7 nucleotides match TRBD2. Looked up from germline, CDR1 is SNHLY and CDR2 is FYNNEI. This CDR3 has 16 residues. V lost 5 bases and J lost 6; bases outside the gene matches: 14.